The 4 T cell receptor beta chains below come from one sample, sequenced in a study of blood T cell repertoires in COVID-19. Libraries were prepared by immunoSEQ multiplex PCR; TCRdb keeps only in-frame clonotypes and omits some of them. The sample holds 300,000 to 450,000 clones, approximately 90% seen once. Sequenced input: PBMCs or T cells enriched from blood (not recorded which). The receptors here all came from a woman between 18 and 30 years old who had recovered from COVID-19.

The J gene is TRBJ1-2, the V gene TRBV7-8, with 10 bases that match TRBD1. CDR1 SGHVS and CDR2 FQNEAQ come from the germline V gene. V shed 5 bases, J shed 4 bases, and the junction held 7 bases outside the gene matches. The CDR3 loop spans 15 amino acids. CDR3 DNA: TGTGCCAGCAGCCTCGGGACAGGGGTTGGCTATGGCTACACCTTC. Its protein product is CASSLGTGVGYGYTF. Based on the CDR3 plus reference TRBV7-8 and TRBJ1-2, the full variable domain is GAGVSQSPRYKVAKRGQDVALRCDPISGHVSLFWYQQALGQGPEFLTYFQNEAQLDKSGLPSDRFFAERPEGSVSTLKIQRTQQEDSAVYLCASSLGTGVGYGYTFGSGTRLTVV.

V usage is TRBV3-1 (or the pseudogene TRBV3-2) and J usage is TRBJ1-6; a weak D match, TRBD1 (5 bases). Trimming took 1 base from V and 9 from J, leaving 10 bases between them. Per germline, CDR1 LGHDT and CDR2 YNNKEL (reference sequence). CDR3 length: 14 residues. CDR3 in DNA: TGTGCCAGCAGCCAAGTTCACAGGTCTTCACCCCTCCACTTT. Protein product: CASSQVHRSSPLHF.

This clone was seen only once. This sequence joins TRBV5-8 and TRBJ2-7, with D perhaps matching TRBD1 (5 bases). V lost 4 bases to trimming and J lost 5 bases, with 16 bases between them. From germline, CDR1 is SGHTS and CDR2 YDEGEE. The CDR3 is 14 residues long. The DNA for the CDR3 is TGTGCCAGCAGCCCACGTGGGGCTTGGGACGAGCAGTACTTC. Its protein is CASSPRGAWDEQYF.

This clone was picked up a small number of times. V is TRBV12-3 or TRBV12-4 and J is TRBJ1-1, with D uncertain. Trimming took 5 bases from V and 8 from J, leaving 15 bases between them. The CDR3 sequence is 13 residues long. The CDR3 DNA reads as TGTGCCAGCAGTACTGACACCGCTTGGGAAGCTTTCTTT. Protein sequence: CASSTDTAWEAFF.